This T cell receptor (beta chain) was sequenced during a study of blood T cell repertoires in COVID-19. Study information: There were acute and convalescent COVID-19 samples, and they came from the United States, Italy and Spain.

Authors' methods: Estimates of nucleated cell counts were drawn from the amplification of reference gene primers. Sequencing was performed with immunoSEQ multiplex PCR; in TCRdb, only in-frame clones are kept and a portion is missing. Clone size and V and J calls were adopted from that table, with D and trimming inferred from the DNA. Here the sample spans over 200,000 clones, 92% being singletons. This CDR3 has 14 residues. The V gene's germline CDR1 is MNHNY and CDR2 SVGAGI (reference sequence). Trimming took 5 bases from V and 4 from J, leaving 14 bases between them. The chain joins TRBV6-6 to TRBJ1-2; D gene uncertain. The material sequenced was peripheral blood. The TCR originated in a man under 40 with acute or convalescent COVID-19. The CDR3 here is CASSLRDTLYGYTF. In DNA form, the CDR3 reads TGTGCCAGCAGTCTACGAGACACCCTCTATGGCTACACCTTC.